Presented here are 18 T cell receptor beta chains from one specimen sequenced in a study of blood T cell repertoires in COVID-19. Only in-frame clones appear in the TCRdb table, and some are missing; sequencing was by immunoSEQ multiplex PCR. This repertoire shows 130,000 to 150,000 clones, 75% to 85% found once; its top ten account for approximately 8.4%. The sample comprised peripheral blood. The receptors originated from a human donor with acute or convalescent COVID-19. The donor label of this sample is uncertain.

This chain connects TRBV19 to TRBJ2-6; the D is unclear. The V gene's germline CDR1 is LNHDA and CDR2 SQIVND (reference sequence). V dropped 3 bases and J dropped 0 bases, with 6 bases sitting between them. CDR3 length: 15 residues. The CDR3 loop is CASSIGASGANVLTF. CDR3 DNA sequence: TGTGCCAGTAGTATTGGAGCCTCTGGGGCCAACGTCCTGACTTTC.

The gene calls are TRBV18 and TRBJ1-1, with 9 nucleotides matching TRBD1. Germline assignment: CDR1 KGHSH and CDR2 LQKENI. With V trimmed by 5 bases and J by 8 bases, 12 bases remained unmatched. The CDR3 has 15 residues. CDR3 residues: CASSEFRDRAAEAFF. DNA for the CDR3: TGTGCCAGCTCAGAATTCCGGGACAGGGCGGCAGAAGCTTTCTTT.

The chain combines TRBV9 with TRBJ1-1; D gene ambiguous. V was trimmed by 4 bases and J by 2 bases, leaving 9 bases between them. CDR1 SGDLS and CDR2 YYNGEE come from the germline V gene. The CDR3 runs 13 residues. The CDR3 loop reads CASSPESNTEAFF. CDR3 nucleotide sequence: TGTGCCAGCAGCCCCGAAAGCAACACTGAAGCTTTCTTT.

This sequence joins TRBV5-1 and TRBJ1-4, with a tentative D call TRBD1 (6 bases). V was clipped by 6 bases and J by 11 bases, with 26 bases between them. The CDR3 runs 16 residues. Germline V gene sequence: CDR1 SGHRS, CDR2 YFSETQ. CDR3 DNA sequence: TGCGCCAGCACCCCTTCAGGGGCCGAGGGTCTAGGGAAACTGTTTTTT. As protein: CASTPSGAEGLGKLFF.

The genes are TRBV3-1 (or the pseudogene TRBV3-2) and TRBJ1-5; D unresolved. Germline-derived CDR1 and CDR2 are LGHDT and YNNKEL (reference sequence). V gave up 8 bases and J gave up 0 bases, with 14 bases separating them. The CDR3 length is 15 residues. DNA for the CDR3: TGTGCCAGCTCCCTGGGTGGCGGTAGCAATCAGCCCCAGCATTTT. Its protein product is CASSLGGGSNQPQHF.

The V and J genes are TRBV30 and TRBJ1-6; TRBD1 agrees at 7 bases. The V and J ends lost 3 bases and 9 bases, in that order; junction bases with no gene match: 8. The CDR3 sequence is 14 residues long. Germline lookup yields CDR1 GTSNPN and CDR2 SVGIG (reference sequence). CDR3 sequence: CAWSTGERGSPLHF. CDR3 DNA: TGTGCCTGGAGCACAGGGGAAAGGGGTTCACCCCTCCACTTT.

This chain uses TRBV12-5 with TRBJ2-1, with 10 bases that match TRBD2. CDR1 is LGHNT and CDR2 is FRNRAP in the germline V gene. V shed 7 bases, J shed 0 bases, and the junction held 12 bases outside the gene matches. The CDR3 runs to 18 residues. The chain's CDR3 is CASAEALAGGFSYNEQFF. The CDR3 DNA reads as TGTGCTAGTGCCGAGGCATTAGCGGGGGGCTTCTCCTACAATGAGCAGTTCTTC.

This chain's CDR3 is CSVERTNYNEQFF. CDR3 coding DNA: TGCAGCGTGGAGCGAACTAACTACAATGAGCAGTTCTTC. The chain carries TRBV29-1 and TRBJ2-1; D uncertain. In germline, CDR1 is SQVTM, CDR2 ANQGSEA. There are 13 residues in the CDR3. V gave up 6 bases and J gave up 3 bases, with 12 bases separating them.

Comment on this clone: Distinct nucleotide sequences in the sample also encode this CDR3. This chain connects TRBV7-6 to TRBJ1-5; 11 bases are shared with TRBD1. The V gene's germline CDR1 is SGHVS and CDR2 FNYEAQ. This CDR3 region has 15 residues. The J segment lost 4 bases and the V segment lost 1 base, leaving 0 bases of the junction unmatched. In DNA form, the CDR3 reads TGTGCCAGCAGCTTAGGGGACAGGGGGAATCAGCCCCAGCATTTT. Residues: CASSLGDRGNQPQHF.

This clone appeared once. This chain connects TRBV7-3 to TRBJ1-2; weak D call: TRBD1 (6 bases). Trimming shortened V by 3 bases and J by 7 bases, and 18 bases separated the two germline ends. Germline CDR1 is SGHTA and CDR2 is FQGTGA. The length of the CDR3 is 15 residues. This CDR3 reads CASSLTATGPGGYTF. The CDR3 DNA sequence: TGTGCCAGCAGCTTGACGGCGACAGGACCGGGTGGCTACACCTTC. Full variable domain (remainder filled in from reference TRBV7-3 and TRBJ1-2): GAGVSQTPSNKVTEKGKYVELRCDPISGHTALYWYRQSLGQGPEFLIYFQGTGAADDSGLPNDRFFAVRPEGSVSTLKIQRTERGDSAVYLCASSLTATGPGGYTFGSGTRLTVV.

The chain uses TRBV18 and TRBJ1-5; possibly TRBD1 for D (5 bases). The V and J ends lost 7 bases and 3 bases respectively, with 10 bases between them. Per the germline V gene, CDR1 is KGHSH and CDR2 is LQKENI. The CDR3 sequence is 13 residues long. The CDR3 bases are TGTGCCAGCTGCGCGGACAACAATCAGCCCCAGCATTTT. Protein sequence: CASCADNNQPQHF.

The chain employs TRBV5-1 and TRBJ1-1; D possibly corresponds to TRBD1 (5 bases). The CDR3 is made up of 13 amino acids. V lost 2 bases and J lost 10, with 15 bases in between. Germline CDR1 is SGHRS and CDR2 is YFSETQ. The DNA of the CDR3 is TGCGCCAGCAGCTTATCAGGGTTGCGTGGAGCTTTCTTT. As protein: CASSLSGLRGAFF.

The chain recombines TRBV6-6 with TRBJ1-5, with D possibly matching TRBD1 (6 bases). The CDR3 length is 14 residues. The ends were cut back, 2 bases at V and 6 bases at J, with 11 bases in the middle. Germline lookup yields CDR1 MNHNY and CDR2 SVGAGI (reference sequence). Here the CDR3 reads CASSYGGAGQPQHF. The CDR3 nucleotides are TGTGCCAGCAGTTACGGGGGGGCCGGTCAGCCCCAGCATTTT.

The chain links TRBV11-3 to TRBJ2-2; 7 bases are a match to TRBD1. The CDR3 runs to 16 residues. CDR1 is SGHNT and CDR2 is YENEEA in the germline V gene. Germline trimming cut 0 bases from V and 0 bases from J; bases unmatched to any gene: 1. The CDR3 DNA sequence: TGTGCCAGCAGCTTAGAGAGGGGGCCGAACACCGGGGAGCTGTTTTTT. Amino acid sequence: CASSLERGPNTGELFF.

V gene TRBV19 combines with J gene TRBJ1-5; D remains ambiguous. CDR3 length equals 15 residues. Trimming removed 5 bases at V and 0 bases at J, with 11 bases between. Germline assignment: CDR1 LNHDA and CDR2 SQIVND (reference sequence). The CDR3 loop is CASSQFYYSNQPQHF. The DNA for the CDR3 is TGTGCCAGTAGTCAATTCTACTATAGCAATCAGCCCCAGCATTTT.

This clone was counted a single time. V and J are TRBV24-1 and TRBJ2-2; D is unresolved. V shed 9 bases and J shed 2 bases, with 12 bases lying between them. CDR1 is KGHDR, CDR2 SFDVKD, per germline. CDR3 length equals 14 residues. The CDR3 region has the DNA TGTGCCACCCGATCACGAGAAAACACCGGGGAGCTGTTTTTT. Its translation: CATRSRENTGELFF.

The chain recombines TRBV25-1 with TRBJ1-1; a weak D match, TRBD1 (6 bases). The V gene's germline CDR1 is MGHDK and CDR2 SYGVNS. The CDR3 has 14 residues. V lost 3 bases to trimming and J lost 10 bases, with 18 bases between them. The CDR3 is CASSDPGTRYTAFF. The CDR3 DNA follows: TGTGCCAGCAGTGATCCCGGGACAAGGTATACAGCTTTCTTT.

The chain couples TRBV7-8 to TRBJ1-1; weak D call: TRBD1 (6 bases). The CDR3 totals 15 residues. V lost 5 bases and J 1 base, leaving 14 bases between the germline ends. Germline V gives CDR1 SGHVS, CDR2 FQNEAQ. The CDR3, as DNA: TGTGCCAGCAGCCTTGTTGACAGGAGGAACACTGAAGCTTTCTTT. This codes for CASSLVDRRNTEAFF.